Listed below are T cell receptor beta chains from one sample, sequenced in a study of monozygotic twins with inflammatory bowel disease. For each CDR3 protein, TCRdb gives one entry from its re-call of the 5' RACE reads, without DNA. With around 380,000 distinct CDR3 sequences in the sample, the ten largest clones hold around 2.3%. What was sequenced was blood. These receptors were obtained from a human donor with ulcerative colitis or Crohn's disease, or a healthy co-twin of an affected twin (not recorded which). CDR3s include the opening cysteine and the closing phenylalanine or tryptophan. Each record gives: V gene, J gene, CDR3 protein.

>TRBV20-1|TRBJ2-3
CSARDISGYGTDTQYF
>TRBV5-5|TRBJ2-1
CASSLRGAGEQFF
>TRBV30|TRBJ1-5
CAWSWSGQNNQPQHF
>TRBV24-1|TRBJ2-5
CATSDPRTAETQYF
>TRBV7-6|TRBJ1-1
CASSEGLQGVESIMNTEAFF
>TRBV29-1|TRBJ2-5
CSAGVAGAQETQYF
>TRBV19|TRBJ2-5
CASGRPNQETQYF
>TRBV5-1|TRBJ2-5
CASRTSGGGGETQYF
>TRBV9|TRBJ1-2
CASRGGDFNYGYTF
>TRBV7-9|TRBJ2-7
CASSLLTATYEQYF
>TRBV12-3/TRBV12-4|TRBJ2-2
CASSLMGGEGFGELFF
>TRBV3-1|TRBJ1-4
CASSRLPLRGEKLFF
>TRBV11-2|TRBJ1-6
CASGGTYNSPLHF
>TRBV7-9|TRBJ1-1
CASSPEGRTEAFF
>TRBV28|TRBJ2-7
CASSYNYYEQYF
>TRBV7-9|TRBJ2-5
CASSSTQAAPQETQYF
>TRBV2|TRBJ2-7
CASSEFGEQYF
>TRBV5-1|TRBJ2-1
CASSLSKAGPYNEQFF
>TRBV11-2|TRBJ1-4
CASSSWTGEEKLFF
>TRBV30|TRBJ1-1
CAWSEDSAEAFF
>TRBV18|TRBJ2-7
CASSPLGDSFLYEQYF
>TRBV20-1|TRBJ2-3
CSASSGGARFTQYF
>TRBV7-9|TRBJ2-7
CASSNIPGVAGEQYF
>TRBV7-9|TRBJ2-3
CASSSPGLAGADTQYF
>TRBV29-1|TRBJ1-1
CSVEDAGGTEAFF
>TRBV25-1|TRBJ1-2
CASSGFKGEHYGYTF
>TRBV10-3|TRBJ2-7
CDTLRRQSSYEQYF